This TCR beta chain was obtained from a study of patients and donors after allogeneic stem cell transplantation. The trim removed 5 bases at V and 11 bases at J, leaving 15 bases unmatched. Germline loops: CDR1 SGHNT, CDR2 YENEEA. The CDR3 runs to 15 residues. Each CDR3 protein gets one entry after TCRdb re-called the RT-PCR reads with MiXCR. The data hold hundreds of thousands of distinct CDR3 sequences, with roughly 16% observed a single time. Input material: blood, either unsorted or a sorted T cell fraction (not recorded which). The chain links TRBV11-3 to TRBJ2-1; 7 bases line up with TRBD1. This sequence was found in a human donor who was either an allogeneic HSCT recipient or a stem cell or donor lymphocyte infusion donor (not recorded which). It is not recorded whose cells these are; they may come from a transplant donor. The CDR3 sequence: CASSKQQGLAGQQFF. CDR3 DNA: TGTGCCAGCAGCAAACAACAGGGGCTGGCAGGCCAGCAGTTCTTC.